The 12 T cell receptor beta chains reported below all come from one sample, sequenced in a study of cytomegalovirus exposure and HLA in healthy donors. A multiplex PCR was run with 60 Vbeta primers and 13 Jbeta primers. The data were produced by immunoSEQ multiplex PCR, yet TCRdb's version contains in-frame clones alone and is incomplete. In the table there are 90,000 or so clones, 70% to 85% of which are singletons. The sample taken for sequencing was PBMCs. These receptors were obtained from a man in his forties or fifties in good health and CMV-seronegative.

V is TRBV19 and J is TRBJ2-1; possible D gene TRBD1, 5 bases. Germline V gene lookup returns CDR1 LNHDA and CDR2 SQIVND (reference sequence). Trimming took 3 bases from V and 6 from J, leaving 12 bases between them. The CDR3 has 14 amino acids. CDR3 nucleotide sequence: TGTGCCAGTAGTATTTATTCAGGGATCAATGAGCAGTTCTTC. It specifies CASSIYSGINEQFF.

This clone showed up just a few times. The genes are TRBV28 and TRBJ1-1; 10 positions agree with TRBD1. This CDR3 spans 16 amino acids. Germline V lookup: CDR1 MDHEN, CDR2 SYDVKM. J was trimmed by 5 bases and V by 4 bases; bases with no gene match: 10. The CDR3 DNA reads as TGTGCCAGCAGTTACTCCCTTGACAGGGGGCAGACTGAAGCTTTCTTT. Amino acid sequence: CASSYSLDRGQTEAFF.

This clone was recorded a few times. This chain joins TRBV9 and TRBJ1-4; TRBD1 might be the D (5 bases). CDR1 and CDR2 (germline): SGDLS, YYNGEE. This CDR3 is 15 amino acids long. V was cut by 2 bases and J by 5 bases, with 13 bases left in between. CDR3 region: CASSVRDRGNEKLFF. The CDR3 DNA reads as TGTGCCAGCAGCGTCAGGGATCGGGGGAATGAAAAACTGTTTTTT. Using reference TRBV9 and TRBJ1-4 for the parts outside the CDR3, the full variable domain is DSGVTQTPKHLITATGQRVTLRCSPRSGDLSVYWYQQSLDQGLQFLIQYYNGEERAKGNILERFSAQQFPDLHSELNLSSLELGDSALYFCASSVRDRGNEKLFFGSGTQLSVL.

The chain has TRBV4-2 and TRBJ1-2, with D possibly matching TRBD1 (5 bases). Trimming left V 4 bases short and J 4 bases short, with 13 bases between. Germline CDR1 reads LGHNA; CDR2 reads YNFKEQ. The CDR3 spans 14 residues. The CDR3 DNA is TGTGCCAGCAGCCCAAGGGGCCTTCTCTATGGCTACACCTTC. Its translation: CASSPRGLLYGYTF.

This clone was detected only once. The chain is built from TRBV7-9 and TRBJ1-4; D perhaps matches TRBD1 (5 bases). The V end lost 3 bases, the J end lost 4 bases, and 12 bases lay between the germline ends. The CDR3 runs 15 residues. Germline assignment: CDR1 SEHNR and CDR2 FQNEAQ (reference sequence). This CDR3 is CASSFDSVFNEKLFF. Here the CDR3 DNA reads TGTGCCAGCAGCTTTGACAGCGTCTTTAATGAAAAACTGTTTTTT.

This chain uses TRBV30 with TRBJ1-5, with TRBD1 matching 7 bases. Germline V gene sequence: CDR1 GTSNPN, CDR2 SVGIG (reference sequence). V shed 4 bases, J shed 6 bases, and the junction held 9 bases outside the gene matches. The CDR3 sequence is 14 residues long. The CDR3 spells CAWNHRGGGQPQHF. CDR3 nucleotides: TGTGCCTGGAATCACAGGGGAGGAGGTCAGCCCCAGCATTTT.

The chain combines TRBV6-5 with TRBJ1-2, with D unclear. Germline CDR1 is MNHEY and CDR2 is SVGAGI. The CDR3 is made up of 12 amino acids. V was cut by 8 bases and J by 1 base, with 8 bases left in between. This CDR3 reads CASARGNYGYTF. CDR3 DNA sequence: TGTGCCAGCGCTCGGGGTAACTATGGCTACACCTTC.

V is TRBV5-1 and J is TRBJ2-5, with 7 bases fitting TRBD1. J lost 4 bases, V lost 9 bases, and 12 bases had no gene match. The CDR3 has 14 amino acids. Germline assignment: CDR1 SGHRS and CDR2 YFSETQ. CDR3: CATGTGTAPETQYF. CDR3 DNA sequence: TGCGCCACGGGTACAGGGACAGCACCAGAGACCCAGTACTTC.

The V gene is TRBV27, the J gene TRBJ2-5; 7 bases map to TRBD2. The CDR3 runs 16 residues. Germline-derived CDR1 and CDR2 are MNHEY and SMNVEV (reference sequence). V shed 10 bases and J 3 bases; nucleotides not matched to a gene: 17. The CDR3: CATARSAGGTKETQYF. The DNA of the CDR3 is TGTGCCACCGCGAGAAGTGCAGGCGGGACTAAAGAGACCCAGTACTTC.

The gene calls are TRBV27 and TRBJ1-1; 8 bases are shared with TRBD1. The V and J ends lost 3 bases and 7 bases, in that order; junction bases with no gene match: 1. The germline gives CDR1 MNHEY, CDR2 SMNVEV (reference sequence). The CDR3 is 12 residues long. CDR3 protein: CASSFGQGEAFF. CDR3 DNA: TGTGCCAGCAGTTTTGGACAGGGTGAAGCTTTCTTT.

The chain is built from TRBV27 and TRBJ1-1; 7 bases are shared with TRBD1. After removal of 7 bases from V and 7 bases from J, the junction contained 9 bases not matched to a gene. Looked up from germline, CDR1 is MNHEY and CDR2 is SMNVEV (reference sequence). This CDR3 has 13 residues. The CDR3 region is CASTLGGGGEAFF. CDR3 nucleotides: TGTGCCAGCACCTTAGGGGGCGGAGGTGAAGCTTTCTTT.

V is TRBV6-1 and J is TRBJ1-1; D not resolved. The ends were cut back, 0 bases at V and 1 base at J, with 9 bases in the middle. In germline, CDR1 is MNHNS, CDR2 SASEGT. CDR3 length equals 15 residues. The CDR3 sequence: CASSEASGGNTEAFF. The CDR3 bases are TGTGCCAGCAGTGAAGCATCGGGAGGGAACACTGAAGCTTTCTTT.